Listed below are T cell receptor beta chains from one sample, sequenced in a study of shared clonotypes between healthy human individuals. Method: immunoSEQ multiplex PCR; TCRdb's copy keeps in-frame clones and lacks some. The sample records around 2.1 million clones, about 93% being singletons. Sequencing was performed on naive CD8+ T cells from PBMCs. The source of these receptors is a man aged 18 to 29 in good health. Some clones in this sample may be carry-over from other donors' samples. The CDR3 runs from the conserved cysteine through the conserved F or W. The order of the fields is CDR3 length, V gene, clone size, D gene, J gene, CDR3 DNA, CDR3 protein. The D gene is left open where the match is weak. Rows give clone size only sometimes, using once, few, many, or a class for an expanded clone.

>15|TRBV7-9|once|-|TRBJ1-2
TGTGCCAGCAGCTCCCCGCGGCCCACCAACTATGGCTACACCTTC
CASSSPRPTNYGYTF
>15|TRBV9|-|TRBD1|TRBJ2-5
TGTGCCAGCAGCGAGGGGGACAGGCACCAAGAGACCCAGTACTTC
CASSEGDRHQETQYF
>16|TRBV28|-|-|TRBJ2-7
TGTGCCAGCAGTTTCCCCTCCTGGGGGAGCTCCTACGAGCAGTACTTC
CASSFPSWGSSYEQYF
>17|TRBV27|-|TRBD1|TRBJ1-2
TGTGCCAGCAGCCCCAAACTTCAGGGGGGGTCTAACTATGGCTACACCTTC
CASSPKLQGGSNYGYTF
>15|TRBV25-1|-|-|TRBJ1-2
TGTGCCAGCAGTGAATGGGGTTCAGGACCCTATGGCTACACCTTC
CASSEWGSGPYGYTF
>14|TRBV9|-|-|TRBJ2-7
TGTGCCAGCAGCCTGGGTGGGACATCCTACGAGCAGTACTTC
CASSLGGTSYEQYF
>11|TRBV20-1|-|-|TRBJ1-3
TGCAGTGCTAGGGGCGGTAACACCATATATTTT
CSARGGNTIYF
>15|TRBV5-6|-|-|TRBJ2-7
TGTGCCAGCAGCTTGAGGGCATTTGGCCCCTACGAGCAGTACTTC
CASSLRAFGPYEQYF
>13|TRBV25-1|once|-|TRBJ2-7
TGTGCCAGCACCCCGTCCGGAGAGGGGAAGCAGTACTTC
CASTPSGEGKQYF
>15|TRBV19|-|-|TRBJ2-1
TGTGCCAGTAGTATAGAAGGGGGGGCCTACAATGAGCAGTTCTTC
CASSIEGGAYNEQFF
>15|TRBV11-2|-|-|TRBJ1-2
TGTGCCAGCAGCTCCCGGACGAGGTTTAACTATGGCTACACCTTC
CASSSRTRFNYGYTF
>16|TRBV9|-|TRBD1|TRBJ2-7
TGTGCCAGCAGCTCCGACGGGACAGGGGCCACATACGAGCAGTACTTC
CASSSDGTGATYEQYF
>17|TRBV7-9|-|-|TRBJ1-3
TGTGCCAGCAGCCCAAGAGTAGGCCCTGGGGGTGGAAACACCATATATTTT
CASSPRVGPGGGNTIYF
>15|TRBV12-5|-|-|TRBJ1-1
TGTGCTAGTGGTTCGCCGGGCAGGGCCTCGATTGAAGCTTTCTTT
CASGSPGRASIEAFF
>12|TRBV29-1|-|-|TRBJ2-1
TGCAGCGCTAGGGGCACCTACAATGAGCAGTTCTTC
CSARGTYNEQFF
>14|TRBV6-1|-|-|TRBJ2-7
TGTGCCAGCACCGACGGACAGAACTACTACGAGCAGTACTTC
CASTDGQNYYEQYF
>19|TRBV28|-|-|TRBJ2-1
TGTGCCAGCAGTCCCACTTCATCCCCGCGTGGTCTCTCCTACAATGAGCAGTTCTTC
CASSPTSSPRGLSYNEQFF
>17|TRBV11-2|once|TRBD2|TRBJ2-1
TGTGCCAGCAGCTCCCGGACTAGCGGGGAACTCTGGCTTCGGCAGTTCTTC
CASSSRTSGELWLRQFF
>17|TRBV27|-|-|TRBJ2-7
TGTGCCAGCAGTTTATCGGGGCAGGGTCGGGTATCCTACGAGCAGTACTTC
CASSLSGQGRVSYEQYF
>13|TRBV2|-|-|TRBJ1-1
TGTGCCAGCGCCAACGACATGAACACTGAAGCTTTCTTT
CASANDMNTEAFF
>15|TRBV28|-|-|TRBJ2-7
TGTGCCAGCAGTCCCTCCCGACAGGCCCCCTACGAGCAGTACTTC
CASSPSRQAPYEQYF
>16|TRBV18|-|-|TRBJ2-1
TGTGCCAGCTCACCTCGTGCCGGGACTTCCTACAATGAGCAGTTCTTC
CASSPRAGTSYNEQFF
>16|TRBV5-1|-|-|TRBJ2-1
TGCGCCAGCAGCCCGAACAGGGTTCTTGGGGACAATGAGCAGTTCTTC
CASSPNRVLGDNEQFF
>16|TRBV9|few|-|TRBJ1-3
TGTGCCAGCAGCGTCGGAAATAAGCTCTCTGGAAACACCATATATTTT
CASSVGNKLSGNTIYF
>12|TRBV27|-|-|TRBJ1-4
TGTGCCAGCAGTTTTTCCGGTGAAAAACTGTTTTTT
CASSFSGEKLFF
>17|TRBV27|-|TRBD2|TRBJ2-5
TGTGCCAGCAGCCCCGGACTAGCGGGAGGACCCCAAGAGACCCAGTACTTC
CASSPGLAGGPQETQYF
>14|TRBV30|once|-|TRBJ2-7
TGTGCCTACTCCCTCAGGCTGATTGCCTACGAGCAGTACTTC
CAYSLRLIAYEQYF
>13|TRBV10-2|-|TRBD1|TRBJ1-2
TGCGCCAGCAGACCCGACAGGGAACCTGGCTACACCTTC
CASRPDREPGYTF
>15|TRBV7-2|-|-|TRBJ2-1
TGTGCCAGCAGCCTCTTAGGGGGCTCCTACAATGAGCAGTTCTTC
CASSLLGGSYNEQFF
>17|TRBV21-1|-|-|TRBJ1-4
TGTGCCAGCAGCATAAATGGACAGGGGGCTTTTGTAGAAAAACTGTTTTTT
CASSINGQGAFVEKLFF
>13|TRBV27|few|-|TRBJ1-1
TGTGCCAGCAGTGGCCAGGGAAACACTGAAGCTTTCTTT
CASSGQGNTEAFF
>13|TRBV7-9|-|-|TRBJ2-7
TGTGCCAGCAGCGCCACAGGAACCTACGAGCAGTACTTC
CASSATGTYEQYF
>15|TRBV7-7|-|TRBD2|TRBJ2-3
TGTGCCAGCAGCTTGACTAGCGGGTACACAGATACGCAGTATTTT
CASSLTSGYTDTQYF
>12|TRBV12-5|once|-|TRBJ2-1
TGTGCTAGTGGTTTGATCGGGGGTGAGCAGTTCTTC
CASGLIGGEQFF
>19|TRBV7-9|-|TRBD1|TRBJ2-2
TGTGCCAGCAGCTTAACGGGTGTTAAGGGGGCGGAGGTTACCGGGGAGCTGTTTTTT
CASSLTGVKGAEVTGELFF
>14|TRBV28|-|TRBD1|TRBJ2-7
TGTGCCACCCGAACCGGGACAGGGGTCTACGAGCAGTACTTC
CATRTGTGVYEQYF
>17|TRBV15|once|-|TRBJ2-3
TGTGCCACCAGCAGAGACCCGGGACAGAAGGGGGGAGATACGCAGTATTTT
CATSRDPGQKGGDTQYF
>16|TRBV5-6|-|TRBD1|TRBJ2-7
TGTGCCAGCAGCTTGGAACAGGGGGGCGTCTCCTACGAGCAGTACTTC
CASSLEQGGVSYEQYF